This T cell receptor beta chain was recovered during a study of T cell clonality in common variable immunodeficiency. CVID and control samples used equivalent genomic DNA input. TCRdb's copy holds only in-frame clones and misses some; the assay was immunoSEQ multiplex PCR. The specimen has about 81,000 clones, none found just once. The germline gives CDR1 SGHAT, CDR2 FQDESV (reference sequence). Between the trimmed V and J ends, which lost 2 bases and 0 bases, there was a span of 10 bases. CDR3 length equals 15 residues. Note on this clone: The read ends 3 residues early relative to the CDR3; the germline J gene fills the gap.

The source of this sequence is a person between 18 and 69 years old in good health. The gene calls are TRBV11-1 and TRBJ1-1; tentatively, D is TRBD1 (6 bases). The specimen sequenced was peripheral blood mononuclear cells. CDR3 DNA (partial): TGTGCCAGCAGCTTATCGTGGGACATGAACACTGAA. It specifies CASSLSWDMNTE. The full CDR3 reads CASSLSWDMNTEAFF.